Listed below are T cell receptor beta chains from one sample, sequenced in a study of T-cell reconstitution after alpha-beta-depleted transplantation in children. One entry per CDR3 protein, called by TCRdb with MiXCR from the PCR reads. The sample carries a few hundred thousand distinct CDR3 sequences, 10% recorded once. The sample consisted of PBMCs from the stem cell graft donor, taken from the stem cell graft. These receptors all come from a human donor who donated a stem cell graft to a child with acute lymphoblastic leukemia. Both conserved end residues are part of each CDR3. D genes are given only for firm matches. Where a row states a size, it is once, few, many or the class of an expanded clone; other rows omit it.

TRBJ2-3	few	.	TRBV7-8	CASSSLEGGRADTQYF	TGTGCCAGCAGCTCCCTTGAGGGAGGCCGAGCAGATACGCAGTATTTT
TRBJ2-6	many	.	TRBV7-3	CASSLKPRGANVLTF	TGTGCCAGCAGCTTAAAGCCGAGGGGGGCCAACGTCCTGACTTTC
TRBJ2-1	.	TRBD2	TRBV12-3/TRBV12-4	CASFRSGSNRDEQFF	TGTGCCAGCTTTCGTAGCGGGAGTAATCGGGATGAGCAGTTCTTC
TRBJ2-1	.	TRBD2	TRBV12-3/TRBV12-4	CASRLAVGDEQFF	TGTGCCAGCAGACTAGCGGTTGGCGATGAGCAGTTCTTC
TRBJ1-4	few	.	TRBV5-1	CASSLERGDEKLFF	TGCGCCAGCAGCTTGGAGAGGGGAGACGAAAAACTGTTTTTT
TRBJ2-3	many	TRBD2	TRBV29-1	CSVARTSGYRGDTQYF	TGCAGCGTGGCCCGGACTAGCGGATACCGTGGAGATACGCAGTATTTT
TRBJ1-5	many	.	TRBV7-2	CASSLGQRNQPQHF	TGTGCCAGCAGCTTAGGGCAGCGCAATCAGCCCCAGCATTTT
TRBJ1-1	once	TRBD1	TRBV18	CASSFQGAAGTEAFF	TGTGCCAGCTCGTTTCAGGGGGCCGCGGGCACTGAAGCTTTCTTT
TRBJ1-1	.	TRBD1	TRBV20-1	CRATTGANTEAFF	TGCAGAGCGACGACAGGGGCCAACACTGAAGCTTTCTTT
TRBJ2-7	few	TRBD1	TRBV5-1	CASPRDRDRGTNEQYF	TGCGCCAGCCCTCGAGACCGGGACAGGGGGACTAACGAGCAGTACTTC
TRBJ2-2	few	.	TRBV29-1	CSVESQGPTGELFF	TGCAGCGTTGAAAGTCAGGGACCCACCGGGGAGCTGTTTTTT
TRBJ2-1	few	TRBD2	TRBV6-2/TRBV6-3	CASSYSPLLAGEQFF	TGTGCCAGCAGTTACTCCCCCTTACTAGCGGGAGAACAGTTCTTC